This TCR beta chain was observed in a study of blood T cell repertoires in COVID-19 (dated by TCRdb to the early 2020s). About the full investigation: Samples from collaborators originated in the United States, Italy and Spain and spanned both the acute and convalescent phases of COVID-19. The sample metadata nearly always contained a de-identified subject ID, COVID-19 status, age in years and sex. Where available, HLA class I and class II types were taken from metadata supplied by the sample provider and were not determined by assay-based typing. The samples were drawn from two sources: the first 160 participants of the ongoing ImmuneRACE study, and 1,200 or so subjects contributed by 6 global collaborators. The material from the prospective study consisted of cDNA or gDNA derived from T cells, B-cell-depleted T cells, or PBMCs. A freely available public database, intended as a resource for researchers studying the immune response to SARS-CoV-2, is where the repertoires were released. The dataset comprised deeply sampled blood TCRbeta repertoires from subjects exposed to, actively infected with, or recovered from COVID-19. Summary of the overall study and its limitations: Clinical and demographic metadata were provided uncurated, with the amount varying by source and participant.

Details on this clone: What antigen it recognizes has not been identified. Base qualities are not provided; no much larger clone lies one nucleotide away.

The collaborating institutions used their own protocols to collect whole blood in K2EDTA tubes. For TCRbeta analysis, collaborators shipped samples in one of three forms: frozen whole blood, isolated PBMCs, or DNA extracted from either of those sample types. V trim: 6 bases; J trim: 0 bases; unmatched bases: 8. The CDR3, cysteine through phenylalanine, is 15 amino acids long. The kept DNA is CDR3 alone, 45 bases in frame from the first base. According to the germline V gene, CDR1 reads SGHAT and CDR2 reads FQNNGV. TCRbeta CDR3 regions were amplified from genomic DNA by means of the immunoSEQ Assay, a bias-controlled multiplex PCR. On the authors' methods: Within the assay, amplification of reference gene primers was used to estimate how many nucleated cells each sample contained. To quantify the absolute abundance of each unique TCRbeta CDR3 rearrangement, sequence reads were collapsed and filtered. For each sample, productive Simpson clonality was calculated by taking the square root of Simpson's diversity index across productive rearrangements. This is the immuneACCESS table as TCRdb keeps it, with only in-frame sequences that have V and J called. A part of the clones is gone; compared with another copy, unresolved V genes explain less than half, and the rest is unexplained. V and J calls and clone size are those listed in that table; D and trimming were worked out from the DNA. This sample holds some 150,000 clones; approximately 83% were observed only once. Together, the top ten hold approximately 8% of the sample.

The chain is encoded by TRBV11-2 joined to TRBJ2-7; 7 bases in the middle match TRBD1. What was sequenced was peripheral blood. The sequence was collected from a human donor in a cohort sampled during active COVID-19. The nucleotide sequence reads as follows: TGTGCCAGCAGGAACTACAGGGACAGCTCCTACGAGCAGTACTTC. Its amino acids are CASRNYRDSSYEQYF.